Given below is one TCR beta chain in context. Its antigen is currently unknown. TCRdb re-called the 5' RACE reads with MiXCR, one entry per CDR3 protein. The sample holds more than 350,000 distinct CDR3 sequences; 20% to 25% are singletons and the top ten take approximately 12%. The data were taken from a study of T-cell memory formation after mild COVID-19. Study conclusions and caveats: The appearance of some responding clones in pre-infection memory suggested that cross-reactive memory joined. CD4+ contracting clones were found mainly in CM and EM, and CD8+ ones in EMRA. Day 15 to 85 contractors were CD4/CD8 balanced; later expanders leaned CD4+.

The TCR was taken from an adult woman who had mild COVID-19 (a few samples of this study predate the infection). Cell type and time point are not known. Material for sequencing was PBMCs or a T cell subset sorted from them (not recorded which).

The CDR3 loop is CASPRSPPRNQPQHF. CDR3 DNA sequence: TGTGCCAGCCCCCGGTCTCCCCCTCGGAATCAGCCCCAGCATTTT. This chain uses TRBV9 with TRBJ1-5; D unresolved. Germline V gene lookup returns CDR1 SGDLS and CDR2 YYNGEE. V was trimmed by 7 bases and J by 4 bases, leaving 18 bases between them. The CDR3 sequence is 15 residues long.